The next 27 T cell receptor beta chains were all read from a single sample in a study of cytomegalovirus exposure and HLA in healthy donors. A multiplex PCR was run with 60 Vbeta primers and 13 Jbeta primers. Assay used: immunoSEQ multiplex PCR; TCRdb lists only in-frame clones, some missing. This table holds around 120,000 clones, around three quarters found once. Sequencing used PBMCs. These receptors were obtained from a woman between 50 and 59 years old in good health and CMV-seronegative.

The chain joins TRBV5-1 to TRBJ2-1, with 9 bases identical to TRBD2. Unmatched junction bases numbered 1, after V lost 0 bases and J lost 3 bases. This CDR3 is built from 15 residues. The V gene's germline CDR1 is SGHRS and CDR2 YFSETQ. The CDR3, as DNA: TGCGCCAGCAGCTTGGTAGCGGGAGACTACAATGAGCAGTTCTTC. Its translation is CASSLVAGDYNEQFF.

This chain connects TRBV28 to TRBJ1-1; TRBD1 is a possible D gene (5 bases). Per germline, CDR1 MDHEN and CDR2 SYDVKM. Trimming stripped 4 bases from V and 4 bases from J, with 13 bases between. The CDR3 contains 14 residues. The CDR3 nucleotides read TGTGCCAGCAGTTGGGCAGGGAAGGTCACTGAAGCTTTCTTT. It translates to CASSWAGKVTEAFF.

This chain joins TRBV18 and TRBJ2-1, with a tentative D call TRBD1 (6 bases). CDR3 length equals 16 residues. Germline V lookup: CDR1 KGHSH, CDR2 LQKENI. Trimming left V 2 bases short and J 2 bases short, with 13 bases between. DNA of the CDR3: TGTGCCAGCTCACCAGAACAGGGATGGGCCTACAATGAGCAGTTCTTC. The encoded protein is CASSPEQGWAYNEQFF.

V and J are TRBV30 and TRBJ1-1, with D tentatively TRBD1 (6 bases). V dropped 3 bases and J dropped 4 bases, with 18 bases sitting between them. Germline V gives CDR1 GTSNPN, CDR2 SVGIG (reference sequence). The CDR3 runs to 15 residues. The CDR3 region has the DNA TGTGCCTGGAGAGGTCCCGGGACACAAGCCACTGAAGCTTTCTTT. Translation: CAWRGPGTQATEAFF.

V gene TRBV28 combines with J gene TRBJ2-1, with D perhaps matching TRBD2 (6 bases). CDR3 length: 12 amino acids. The germline V and J ends were trimmed by 10 bases and 9 bases, with 16 bases remaining between them. The V gene's germline CDR1 is MDHEN and CDR2 SYDVKM. The CDR3 DNA follows: TGTGCCACGGGCGGGATCCGGGGTGAGCAGTTCTTC. It specifies CATGGIRGEQFF.

The V call is TRBV4-1, the J call TRBJ2-6, with 9 positions matching TRBD1. Trimming at V came to 0 bases and at J to 0 bases, leaving 12 bases not matched to a gene. Germline CDR1 MGHRA, CDR2 YSYEKL. The CDR3 totals 21 residues. CDR3 residues: CASSQEGDRERVYSGANVLTF. CDR3 DNA sequence: TGCGCCAGCAGCCAAGAAGGGGACAGGGAGCGAGTTTACTCTGGGGCCAACGTCCTGACTTTC.

The chain has TRBV10-3 and TRBJ2-7; the D gene is possibly TRBD1 (5 bases). The V gene's germline CDR1 is ENHRY and CDR2 SYGVKD. The CDR3 is made up of 13 amino acids. V was clipped by 8 bases and J by 2 bases, with 13 bases between them. The CDR3 region is CAIGRGGPYEQYV. CDR3 nucleotide sequence: TGTGCCATCGGAAGGGGCGGCCCCTACGAGCAGTACGTC.

The chain joins TRBV28 to TRBJ1-3; 10 bases are a match to TRBD1. Per germline, CDR1 MDHEN and CDR2 SYDVKM. V dropped 5 bases and J dropped 2; count of bases not matched to a gene: 6. The CDR3 sequence is 16 residues long. CDR3 residues: CASSPYGQGAGNTIYF. CDR3 DNA: TGTGCCAGCAGTCCCTACGGACAGGGGGCTGGAAACACCATATATTTT.

The V gene is TRBV4-2, the J gene TRBJ1-1; the D is unclear. The CDR3 covers 14 residues. Germline-derived CDR1 and CDR2 are LGHNA and YNFKEQ. V lost 1 base to trimming and J lost 1 base, with 7 bases between them. The CDR3 protein is CASSQVNSNTEAFF. CDR3 bases: TGTGCCAGCAGCCAAGTCAACTCGAACACTGAAGCTTTCTTT.

This clone was picked up a small number of times. Other DNA variants within this sample encode the same CDR3. This CDR3 is CSVHGTSRADTQYF. Written as DNA, the CDR3 is TGCAGCGTACACGGGACTAGCCGGGCAGATACGCAGTATTTT. The chain is built from TRBV29-1 and TRBJ2-3, with TRBD2 identical over 9 bases. J was trimmed by 4 bases and V by 6 bases; bases with no gene match: 8. From germline, CDR1 is SQVTM and CDR2 ANQGSEA. There are 14 residues in the CDR3.

The chain links TRBV9 to TRBJ1-1; weak D call: TRBD1 (5 bases). Germline V gene lookup returns CDR1 SGDLS and CDR2 YYNGEE. The CDR3 runs 14 residues. The V gene lost 0 bases and the J gene lost 11 bases, with 17 bases spanning the gap. The DNA of the CDR3 is TGTGCCAGCAGCGTAGGGAATCCCGGAGGGGATGCTTTCTTT. Translation: CASSVGNPGGDAFF.

The V call is TRBV11-3, the J call TRBJ1-1; D is perhaps TRBD1 (5 bases). V shed 0 bases and J shed 2 bases, with 13 bases lying between them. Per germline, CDR1 SGHNT and CDR2 YENEEA. The CDR3 has 16 residues. The CDR3 is CASSLDLTGTNTEAFF. In DNA, the CDR3 is TGTGCCAGCAGCTTAGATCTCACAGGCACAAACACTGAAGCTTTCTTT. Based on the CDR3 plus reference TRBV11-3 and TRBJ1-1, the full variable domain is EAGVVQSPRYKIIEKKQPVAFWCNPISGHNTLYWYLQNLGQGPELLIRYENEEAVDDSQLPKDRFSAERLKGVDSTLKIQPAELGDSAVYLCASSLDLTGTNTEAFFGQGTRLTVV.

This clone was counted between two and nine times. The chain has TRBV30 and TRBJ2-3, with 7 bases that match TRBD2. The germline CDR1 and CDR2 sequences are GTSNPN and SVGIG (reference sequence). The CDR3 is 15 residues long. With 4 bases clipped from V and 2 bases from J, the junction kept 9 bases outside the gene matches. CDR3 residues: CAWTGSLAVTDTQYF. The DNA for the CDR3 is TGTGCCTGGACCGGGTCCCTAGCGGTCACAGATACGCAGTATTTT.

The CDR3 DNA sequence: TGTGCCAGCAGCATGACTAGCGGGAGTACAGATACGCAGTATTTT. Amino acids: CASSMTSGSTDTQYF. The chain carries TRBV6-5 and TRBJ2-3; the match to TRBD2 covers 12 bases. The V gene's germline CDR1 is MNHEY and CDR2 SVGAGI. The V and J ends lost 6 bases and 3 bases, in that order; junction bases with no gene match: 4. The CDR3 has 15 amino acids.

The chain has TRBV15 and TRBJ2-1; D ambiguous. Trimming removed 1 base from V and 6 bases from J, with 7 bases in between. The length of the CDR3 is 13 residues. Germline V gene lookup returns CDR1 LNHNV and CDR2 YYDKDF (reference sequence). The CDR3 bases are TGTGCCACCAGCAGAGGCGTTACCAATGAGCAGTTCTTC. Residues: CATSRGVTNEQFF.

The V call is TRBV4-1, the J call TRBJ1-1; D might be TRBD1 (5 bases). The length of the CDR3 is 13 residues. V lost 1 base to trimming and J lost 8 bases, with 11 bases between them. CDR1 and CDR2 from the germline V gene are MGHRA and YSYEKL. DNA for the CDR3: TGCGCCAGCAGCCAAGTAGGGCACAGGGAAGCTTTCTTT. Residues: CASSQVGHREAFF.

This sequence joins TRBV9 and TRBJ2-5; 7 bases fit TRBD2. Germline CDR1 and CDR2: SGDLS and YYNGEE. Trimming at V came to 4 bases and at J to 5 bases, leaving 14 bases not matched to a gene. CDR3 length: 16 residues. In DNA, the CDR3 is TGTGCCAGCAGCCCCGTAGCGGGCCTGGGTTGGGAGACCCAGTACTTC. Its protein is CASSPVAGLGWETQYF.

The V call is TRBV20-1, the J call TRBJ1-2; 10 positions agree with TRBD1. The V and J ends lost 5 bases and 9 bases, in that order; junction bases with no gene match: 3. The length of the CDR3 is 11 residues. The germline CDR1 and CDR2 sequences are DFQATT and SNEGSKA (reference sequence). The CDR3 DNA is TGCAGTGCTCGGGACAGGGGCAGCTACACCTTC. Its protein product is CSARDRGSYTF.

The chain employs TRBV5-1 and TRBJ1-1; D gene ambiguous. The V end was cut by 1 base, the J end by 1 base, with 8 bases between. The CDR3 contains 14 residues. The germline gives CDR1 SGHRS, CDR2 YFSETQ. CDR3 in DNA: TGCGCCAGCAGCTTGCTTGGAGCGAACACTGAAGCTTTCTTT. Its protein is CASSLLGANTEAFF.

V is TRBV30 and J is TRBJ1-1; D remains ambiguous. This CDR3 is 13 amino acids long. V was clipped by 0 bases and J by 5 bases, with 10 bases between them. Per germline, CDR1 GTSNPN and CDR2 SVGIG (reference sequence). The CDR3 DNA reads as TGTGCCTGGAGTGTAAGGCGGGGTACTGAAGCTTTCTTT. Translation gives CAWSVRRGTEAFF. The entire variable domain, with the rest obtained from reference TRBV30 and TRBJ1-1, is as follows: SQTIHQWPATLVQPVGSPLSLECTVEGTSNPNLYWYRQAAGRGLQLLFYSVGIGQISSEVPQNLSASRPQDRQFILSSKKLLLSDSGFYLCAWSVRRGTEAFFGQGTRLTVV.

In its sample, this clone was seen a few times. The rearrangement links TRBV29-1 to TRBJ1-2, with D possibly matching TRBD1 (6 bases). Germline V CDR1 and CDR2: SQVTM, ANQGSEA. The V and J ends lost 7 bases and 3 bases respectively, with 12 bases between them. CDR3 size: 12 residues. The CDR3 nucleotides are TGCAGCGGGGGGAGACAGGACTATGGCTACACCTTC. It codes for CSGGRQDYGYTF.

This chain uses TRBV4-2 with TRBJ2-7, with 10 bases that match TRBD2. The ends lost 4 bases at V and 2 bases at J; junction bases unmatched: 2. Germline V gives CDR1 LGHNA, CDR2 YNFKEQ. The CDR3 length is 14 residues. The CDR3 DNA follows: TGTGCCAGCAGCCCAAGCGGGAGGGCCTACGAGCAGTACGTC. Its translation is CASSPSGRAYEQYV.

This clone was counted many times. The chain couples TRBV7-9 to TRBJ2-1; the match to TRBD2 covers 7 bases. CDR1 and CDR2 (germline): SEHNR, FQNEAQ (reference sequence). The J segment lost 2 bases and the V segment lost 3 bases, leaving 7 bases of the junction unmatched. CDR3 length: 16 residues. DNA of the CDR3: TGTGCCAGCAGCTTTTCGGGACTACGGGCCTACAATGAGCAGTTCTTC. It translates to CASSFSGLRAYNEQFF.

The chain has TRBV27 and TRBJ2-5, with 8 bases aligning to TRBD1. Germline V CDR1 and CDR2: MNHEY, SMNVEV (reference sequence). The CDR3 contains 14 residues. The J segment lost 4 bases and the V segment lost 5 bases, leaving 6 bases of the junction unmatched. CDR3 nucleotide sequence: TGTGCCAGCAGTGAGTGGACAGGGCCAGAGACCCAGTACTTC. Translating gives CASSEWTGPETQYF.

This clone has only one observation. The genes are TRBV25-1 and TRBJ1-2, with TRBD1 matching over 8 bases. Germline loops: CDR1 MGHDK, CDR2 SYGVNS. There are 14 residues in the CDR3. The ends lost 2 bases at V and 4 bases at J; junction bases unmatched: 3. CDR3 in amino acids: CASSETGTGYGYTF. The CDR3 nucleotides are TGTGCCAGCAGTGAAACCGGGACAGGCTATGGCTACACCTTC.

This chain links TRBV28 with TRBJ1-4, with 7 bases aligning to TRBD1. Germline V gene sequence: CDR1 MDHEN, CDR2 SYDVKM. Trimming took 5 bases from V and 4 from J; bases not matched to a gene: 7. This CDR3 region has 15 residues. Here the CDR3 DNA reads TGTGCCAGCAGTACAGGGGACGTCCTTAATGAAAAACTGTTTTTT. It is translated as CASSTGDVLNEKLFF.

The rearrangement uses TRBV28 and TRBJ2-2; 8 nucleotides line up with TRBD1. Germline lookup yields CDR1 MDHEN and CDR2 SYDVKM. Trimming removed 1 base from V and 7 bases from J; junction bases left unmatched: 8. The CDR3 sequence is 16 residues long. The CDR3 sequence: CASSLSPGTGRGELFF. Written as DNA, the CDR3 is TGTGCCAGCAGTTTATCTCCCGGGACAGGTCGCGGGGAGCTGTTTTTT.